The source of this T cell receptor (beta chain) is a study of T cell repertoires in ileal Crohn's disease. The wider study: About half of patients got postoperative therapy: approximately 12 thiopurines, over 15 anti-TNF. Overall study results and limits: High-frequency clones were more common in sorted CD8 than CD4 cells.

Trimming cost V 0 bases and J 4 bases; bases outside gene matches: 2. Germline CDR1 is SGHRS and CDR2 is YFSETQ. The length of the CDR3 is 15 residues. The table came from immunoSEQ multiplex PCR; TCRdb's copy has only in-frame clones and leaves some out. The table shows some 12,000 clones, with around 81% occurring only once. This clone appeared a few times. Its cognate antigen is unknown. The V and J genes are TRBV5-1 and TRBJ2-2, with 8 positions matching TRBD1. Specimen: ileal tissue. The TCR sequence derives from an adult with Crohn's disease. DNA for the CDR3: TGCGCCAGCAGCTTGGCAGGGGGCGGCACCGGGGAGCTGTTTTTT. Encoded protein: CASSLAGGGTGELFF.